This T cell receptor (beta chain) was observed in a study of cytomegalovirus exposure and HLA in healthy donors. PCR primers comprised 60 Vbeta and 13 Jbeta primers. Clones were sequenced by immunoSEQ multiplex PCR, and TCRdb holds only the in-frame ones, with some missing. The sample has 100,000 to 150,000 clones, roughly 84% seen once. Comment on this clone: Mismatch with germline at one junction end may stem from a read error. This sample also contains other DNA sequences that code for the same CDR3.

Germline loops: CDR1 LNHDA, CDR2 SQIVND (reference sequence). This CDR3 region has 14 residues. The rearrangement uses TRBV19 and TRBJ1-5; TRBD1 agrees at 8 bases. The source material was PBMCs. The sequence derives from a man aged 45 to 65 in good health and CMV-seronegative. The CDR3 loop is CASSIGTGEGPQHF. CDR3 nucleotide sequence: TGCGCCAGTAGTATAGGGACAGGAGAAGGGCCCCAGCATTTT.